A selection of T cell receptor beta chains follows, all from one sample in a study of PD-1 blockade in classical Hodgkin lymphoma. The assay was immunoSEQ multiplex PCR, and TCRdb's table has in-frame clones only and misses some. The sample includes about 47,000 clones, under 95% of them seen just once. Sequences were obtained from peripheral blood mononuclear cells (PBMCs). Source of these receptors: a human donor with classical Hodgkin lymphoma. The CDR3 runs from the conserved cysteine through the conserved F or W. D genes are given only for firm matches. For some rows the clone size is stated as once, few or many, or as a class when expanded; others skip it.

DNA: TGTGCCACCAGCAGGGGGTGGCGGGGCTCCGCCTACAATGAGCAGTTCTTC
CDR3: CATSRGWRGSAYNEQFF
size: -
length: 17
V: TRBV15
D: -
J: TRBJ2-1

DNA: TGTGCCAGCAGGGATCAGGGGGCAGGTGAAAAACTGTTTTTT
CDR3: CASRDQGAGEKLFF
size: -
length: 14
V: TRBV2
D: TRBD1
J: TRBJ1-4

DNA: TGTGCCAGCAGCTTGGAAGGGGGCCTTGAGGCTTTCTTT
CDR3: CASSLEGGLEAFF
size: few
length: 13
V: TRBV7-9
D: TRBD1
J: TRBJ1-1

DNA: TGTGCCAGCAGCTTTAGGGCTTTCTATGGCTACACCTTC
CDR3: CASSFRAFYGYTF
size: once
length: 13
V: TRBV28
D: -
J: TRBJ1-2

DNA: TGTGCCAGCAGACCCCAGGGCAACTATGGCTACACCTTC
CDR3: CASRPQGNYGYTF
size: -
length: 13
V: TRBV28
D: -
J: TRBJ1-2

DNA: TGCGCCAGCAGCCAAGGCTGGACCAACACATTTCGGGAGGGGGGCTACACCTTC
CDR3: CASSQGWTNTFREGGYTF
size: -
length: 18
V: TRBV4-1
D: -
J: TRBJ1-2

DNA: TGTGCCAGCAGCTTAAGGGGCGGACTCCAATACAATGAGCAGTTCTTC
CDR3: CASSLRGGLQYNEQFF
size: -
length: 16
V: TRBV11-3
D: -
J: TRBJ2-1

DNA: TGTGCCAGTAGTATCAGCGGGACATTTTTCAATGAGCAGTTCTTC
CDR3: CASSISGTFFNEQFF
size: -
length: 15
V: TRBV19
D: -
J: TRBJ2-1

DNA: TGTGCCAGCAGTAGCGGGAGTGGTCTGTTCGATACGCAGTATTTT
CDR3: CASSSGSGLFDTQYF
size: -
length: 15
V: TRBV6-5
D: TRBD2
J: TRBJ2-3

DNA: TGTGCCAGTAGTATTGGGGACAGCTCTGGAAACACCATATATTTT
CDR3: CASSIGDSSGNTIYF
size: -
length: 15
V: TRBV19
D: TRBD1
J: TRBJ1-3

DNA: TGTGCCACCCGGGACAGGTACAATGAGCAGTTCTTC
CDR3: CATRDRYNEQFF
size: -
length: 12
V: TRBV10-3
D: TRBD1
J: TRBJ2-1

DNA: TGTGCCAGCAGTCAGGGGTTCTCTGGAAACACCATATATTTT
CDR3: CASSQGFSGNTIYF
size: -
length: 14
V: TRBV28
D: -
J: TRBJ1-3

DNA: TGTGCCAGCATTCCGGAGGGGTTGGCTAACTATGGCTACACCTTC
CDR3: CASIPEGLANYGYTF
size: -
length: 15
V: TRBV6-1
D: -
J: TRBJ1-2

DNA: TGTGCCAGCAGTTTCGGGACTAATTCACCCCTCCACTTT
CDR3: CASSFGTNSPLHF
size: -
length: 13
V: TRBV27
D: -
J: TRBJ1-6

DNA: TGTGCCAGTAGTATTGGGGGGGGCACTGAAGCTTTCTTT
CDR3: CASSIGGGTEAFF
size: -
length: 13
V: TRBV19
D: -
J: TRBJ1-1

DNA: TGCGCCAGCAGCCCGTCTGGGACTAGTCATGAGCAGTTCTTC
CDR3: CASSPSGTSHEQFF
size: -
length: 14
V: TRBV5-1
D: TRBD2
J: TRBJ2-1

DNA: TGTGCCAGCAGGAAAAACAGGGTGGAACTAACAGATACGCAGTATTTT
CDR3: CASRKNRVELTDTQYF
size: -
length: 16
V: TRBV11-2
D: -
J: TRBJ2-3

DNA: TGTGCCAGCAGTGAAGCAGTGGGGCTAATGCATGGCTACACCTTC
CDR3: CASSEAVGLMHGYTF
size: -
length: 15
V: TRBV6-1
D: -
J: TRBJ1-2

DNA: TGTGCCAGCAGTGTGTCCGGGACCCCCTACGAGCAGTACTTC
CDR3: CASSVSGTPYEQYF
size: -
length: 14
V: TRBV28
D: -
J: TRBJ2-7

DNA: TGTGCCTGGAGTCGGGGCACAGTTTCTGGAAACACCATATATTTT
CDR3: CAWSRGTVSGNTIYF
size: once
length: 15
V: TRBV30
D: -
J: TRBJ1-3

DNA: TGTGCCAGCACCCTTAGGGGGACCCAGTACTTC
CDR3: CASTLRGTQYF
size: -
length: 11
V: TRBV7-9
D: -
J: TRBJ2-5

DNA: TGCGCCAGCAAGGTACCCAGCGGGGACAATGAGCAGTTCTTC
CDR3: CASKVPSGDNEQFF
size: -
length: 14
V: TRBV10-2
D: TRBD2
J: TRBJ2-1

DNA: TGCAGCGTTGAAGATCTGGGGACAGGGGGCGAAAAACTGTTTTTT
CDR3: CSVEDLGTGGEKLFF
size: -
length: 15
V: TRBV29-1
D: TRBD1
J: TRBJ1-4

DNA: TGTGCCAGCAGCTTGGAACTAGCGGTTAGCACAGATACGCAGTATTTT
CDR3: CASSLELAVSTDTQYF
size: -
length: 16
V: TRBV5-4
D: TRBD2
J: TRBJ2-3

DNA: TGTGCCAGCTCACCAGGGACAGGAGCTTTCTTT
CDR3: CASSPGTGAFF
size: medium-sized
length: 11
V: TRBV18
D: TRBD1
J: TRBJ1-1

DNA: TGTGCCAGCAGCGCTAGACTCTGGGACACTGAAGCTTTCTTT
CDR3: CASSARLWDTEAFF
size: -
length: 14
V: TRBV9
D: -
J: TRBJ1-1

DNA: TGTGCCAGCAGCTTAGGGCGGGAGAGGAGAGGAGAGCAGTTCTTC
CDR3: CASSLGRERRGEQFF
size: -
length: 15
V: TRBV11-2
D: TRBD2
J: TRBJ2-1

DNA: TGTGCCAGCAGTTCTGGGAACACCGGGGAGCTGTTTTTT
CDR3: CASSSGNTGELFF
size: once
length: 13
V: TRBV6-5
D: -
J: TRBJ2-2

DNA: TGTGCCAGCTCACCCCGGGAGAATGAAAAACTGTTTTTT
CDR3: CASSPRENEKLFF
size: -
length: 13
V: TRBV18
D: -
J: TRBJ1-4

DNA: TGTGCCAGCAGCGCCGTGTGGGGGAAGAACACTGAAGCTTTCTTT
CDR3: CASSAVWGKNTEAFF
size: -
length: 15
V: TRBV9
D: -
J: TRBJ1-1

DNA: TGTGCCAGCAGCTCTCTCCGACCTTTAAACTCCGAGCAGTACTTC
CDR3: CASSSLRPLNSEQYF
size: -
length: 15
V: TRBV5-6
D: -
J: TRBJ2-7

DNA: TGCGCCAGCAGCTTCGGGACTAGCGGGAGCCTTTACAATGAGCAGTTCTTC
CDR3: CASSFGTSGSLYNEQFF
size: -
length: 17
V: TRBV5-1
D: TRBD2
J: TRBJ2-1

DNA: TGTGCCAGCAGCCAAGACAGTCTCACCGGGGAGCTGTTTTTT
CDR3: CASSQDSLTGELFF
size: -
length: 14
V: TRBV14
D: -
J: TRBJ2-2

DNA: TGTGCCAGCAGTTCCTTCGGGGGGGGCAATCAGCCCCAGCATTTT
CDR3: CASSSFGGGNQPQHF
size: -
length: 15
V: TRBV27
D: -
J: TRBJ1-5

DNA: TGTGCCAGCAGTTTGTCCAGGGAAGCTTTCTTT
CDR3: CASSLSREAFF
size: -
length: 11
V: TRBV28
D: -
J: TRBJ1-1

DNA: TGTGCCAGCAGCGTAGCAACGACAGCAGGAAACACCATATATTTT
CDR3: CASSVATTAGNTIYF
size: once
length: 15
V: TRBV9
D: -
J: TRBJ1-3

DNA: TGTGCCAGCAGTTCCGGGACTGGAGGAGAAAAACTGTTTTTT
CDR3: CASSSGTGGEKLFF
size: once
length: 14
V: TRBV28
D: -
J: TRBJ1-4

DNA: TGTGCCAGCTGGCCGGGACAGGGAGAGACCCAGTACTTC
CDR3: CASWPGQGETQYF
size: -
length: 13
V: TRBV6-5
D: TRBD1
J: TRBJ2-5

DNA: TGCGCCAGCAGCCCCGAGACAACGAACACCGGGGAGCTGTTTTTT
CDR3: CASSPETTNTGELFF
size: -
length: 15
V: TRBV5-1
D: -
J: TRBJ2-2

DNA: TGTGCCAGCAGTGTCGGGACTAGCGGGAGCGATGAGCAGTTCTTC
CDR3: CASSVGTSGSDEQFF
size: -
length: 15
V: TRBV6-4
D: TRBD2
J: TRBJ2-1

DNA: TGCGCCAGCACTCTTAGCGGGAGTGGTGAGCAGTTCTTC
CDR3: CASTLSGSGEQFF
size: -
length: 13
V: TRBV5-1
D: TRBD2
J: TRBJ2-1

DNA: TGTGCCAGCAGCTCAGGGCAGGGGACTAGCGGCTACGAGCAGTACTTC
CDR3: CASSSGQGTSGYEQYF
size: -
length: 16
V: TRBV7-9
D: TRBD2
J: TRBJ2-7

DNA: TGTGCCAGCAGCTTAGCGCCTAGCGGGAGGGTGGGGGAGCAGTACTTC
CDR3: CASSLAPSGRVGEQYF
size: -
length: 16
V: TRBV7-8
D: TRBD2
J: TRBJ2-7

DNA: TGTGCCAGCAGCTCGAGGGGGGGCAGACACATTCAGTACTTC
CDR3: CASSSRGGRHIQYF
size: -
length: 14
V: TRBV27
D: -
J: TRBJ2-4

DNA: TGTGCCAGCAGCCAAGTGAACAGGGTTAACTATGGCTACACCTTC
CDR3: CASSQVNRVNYGYTF
size: -
length: 15
V: TRBV14
D: -
J: TRBJ1-2

DNA: TGTGCCAGCAGCACATTCGACAGAAACACTGAAGCTTTCTTT
CDR3: CASSTFDRNTEAFF
size: -
length: 14
V: TRBV7-9
D: -
J: TRBJ1-1

DNA: TGTGCCAGCAGCCAAAGGGTCTCTGGAAACACCATATATTTT
CDR3: CASSQRVSGNTIYF
size: few
length: 14
V: TRBV13
D: -
J: TRBJ1-3

DNA: TGTGCCATCAGAAAGGAGAGGAGCCAGCCCCAGCATTTT
CDR3: CAIRKERSQPQHF
size: -
length: 13
V: TRBV10-3
D: -
J: TRBJ1-5

DNA: TGTGCCAGCCAAAAACAGCGGGAGAAACCCTACAATGAGCAGTTCTTC
CDR3: CASQKQREKPYNEQFF
size: -
length: 16
V: TRBV6-4
D: TRBD2
J: TRBJ2-1

DNA: TGTGCCAGCAGTTACGTTGGGGGCGCCTACAATGAGCAGTTCTTC
CDR3: CASSYVGGAYNEQFF
size: -
length: 15
V: TRBV6-6
D: -
J: TRBJ2-1

DNA: TGTGCCAGCAGCTTACGTGGGCCGCAGTATTTT
CDR3: CASSLRGPQYF
size: -
length: 11
V: TRBV7-9
D: -
J: TRBJ2-3

DNA: TGTGCCAGCAGCTCTCTGGCTGCACAGGGGTCGGCTAATGAAAAACTGTTTTTT
CDR3: CASSSLAAQGSANEKLFF
size: -
length: 18
V: TRBV7-9
D: TRBD1
J: TRBJ1-4

DNA: TGTGCCAGTAGTATCGGGATAGCAACTAATGAAAAACTGTTTTTT
CDR3: CASSIGIATNEKLFF
size: -
length: 15
V: TRBV19
D: -
J: TRBJ1-4

DNA: TGCGCCAGCAGTGAGGACTATCTACAAGAGACCCAGTACTTC
CDR3: CASSEDYLQETQYF
size: once
length: 14
V: TRBV10-2
D: -
J: TRBJ2-5